Presented here are 5 T cell receptor beta chains from one specimen sequenced in a study of blood T cell repertoires in COVID-19. The assay was immunoSEQ multiplex PCR, and TCRdb's table has in-frame clones only and misses some. The sample has hundreds of thousands of clones; around 90% are singletons. The sample was PBMCs or T cells enriched from blood (not recorded which). The source of these receptors is a woman aged 45-59 years who had recovered from COVID-19.

This clone was detected a few times. The genes are TRBV19 and TRBJ2-1; 9 bases line up with TRBD1. The CDR3 totals 17 residues. The V gene's germline CDR1 is LNHDA and CDR2 SQIVND (reference sequence). V dropped 3 bases and J dropped 8; count of bases not matched to a gene: 14. The CDR3 DNA reads TGTGCCAGTAGTATGGGGACAGGGAAAATAATTACAGATGAGCAGTTCTTC. Translation gives CASSMGTGKIITDEQFF. Combining the CDR3 with reference TRBV19 and TRBJ2-1 gives the whole variable domain DGGITQSPKYLFRKEGQNVTLSCEQNLNHDAMYWYRQDPGQGLRLIYYSQIVNDFQKGDIAEGYSVSREKKESFPLTVTSAQKNPTAFYLCASSMGTGKIITDEQFFGPGTRLTVL.

This chain links TRBV21-1 with TRBJ2-1; no check of the table's D call, TRBD2, against the DNA was made. TRBV21-1 is given as a pseudogene. The CDR3 loop spans 17 amino acids. The DNA of the CDR3 is TGTGCCAGCAGCATCGCGTACGGGACTAGGGAGTACAATGAGCAGTTCTTC. As protein: CASSIAYGTREYNEQFF.

The CDR3 region has the DNA TGCGCCAGCAGCCAGGGACAGGGGGACCTCTATGGCTACACCTTC. This translates into CASSQGQGDLYGYTF. The rearrangement joins TRBV5-1 to TRBJ1-2, with TRBD1 identical over 11 bases. The CDR3 loop spans 15 amino acids. V lost 4 bases and J lost 4; bases outside the gene matches: 6. The germline gives CDR1 SGHRS, CDR2 YFSETQ.

The rearrangement uses TRBV10-2 and TRBJ2-1; 8 nucleotides align to TRBD2. The CDR3 extends over 16 amino acids. J lost 4 bases, V lost 1 base, and 6 bases had no gene match. CDR1 and CDR2 (germline): WSHSY, SAAADI. The CDR3 loop is CASSEWLAGLYNEQFF. CDR3 bases: TGCGCCAGCAGTGAGTGGCTAGCGGGCCTGTACAATGAGCAGTTCTTC.

A single count supports this clone. The CDR3 sequence is CASSPTYPGKVGDTQYF. The CDR3 region has the DNA TGTGCCAGCAGCCCGACCTATCCCGGGAAAGTAGGAGATACGCAGTATTTT. The chain uses TRBV13 and TRBJ2-3; weak D call: TRBD2 (5 bases). CDR3 length: 17 residues. CDR1 and CDR2 from the germline V gene are PRHDT and FYEKMQ (reference sequence). V shed 5 bases and J shed 5 bases, with 23 bases lying between them.